Listed below are T cell receptor beta chains from one sample, sequenced in a study of a mutant IDH1 vaccine in newly diagnosed glioma. These receptors' targets are unknown. Only in-frame clones appear in the TCRdb table, and some are missing; sequencing was by immunoSEQ multiplex PCR. Seen here are some 37,000 clones, 78% observed once, and the top ten hold less than 6.5%. The source material was PBMCs, sampled from a glioma patient whose treatment included an IDH1 peptide vaccine. All receptors derive from a man aged 35 to 55 with glioma. Both conserved end residues are part of each CDR3. The D gene is left open where the match is weak. Not all rows give a size; the values are once, few, many and, for expanded clones, a class.

TRBJ2-7 | . | 15 | TRBV14 | . | CASSRIRGSSYEQYF | TGTGCCAGCAGCCGGATAAGGGGGAGCTCCTACGAGCAGTACTTC
TRBJ2-2 | . | 15 | TRBV27 | TRBD1 | CASNLGQGHTGELFF | TGTGCCAGCAATTTAGGACAGGGCCACACCGGGGAGCTGTTTTTT
TRBJ2-7 | . | 15 | TRBV4-1 | TRBD2 | CASSLSGGATYEQYF | TGCGCCAGCAGCCTATCGGGGGGGGCCACTTACGAGCAGTACTTC
TRBJ2-3 | few | 16 | TRBV9 | TRBD2 | CASSVAASGGLDTQYF | TGTGCCAGCAGCGTAGCGGCTAGCGGGGGGCTAGATACGCAGTATTTT
TRBJ2-7 | . | 14 | TRBV6-4 | . | CASTREPGSDEQYF | TGTGCCAGCACCAGGGAACCCGGGTCGGACGAGCAGTACTTC
TRBJ1-1 | . | 14 | TRBV2 | . | CASIPDGSNTEAFF | TGTGCCAGCATACCCGACGGATCGAACACTGAAGCTTTCTTT
TRBJ2-4 | . | 12 | TRBV7-9 | . | CASSVAENIQYF | TGTGCCAGCAGCGTCGCTGAAAACATTCAGTACTTC
TRBJ1-5 | few | 15 | TRBV6-1 | . | CASSENRVPDQPQHF | TGTGCCAGCAGTGAGAACAGGGTGCCGGATCAGCCCCAGCATTTT
TRBJ1-6 | . | 15 | TRBV7-6 | . | CASSLYLPYNSPLHF | TGTGCCAGCAGCTTATATCTCCCCTATAATTCACCCCTCCACTTT
TRBJ2-7 | . | 14 | TRBV5-1 | TRBD2 | CASRRQGGAYEQYF | TGCGCCAGCCGAAGGCAGGGAGGGGCCTACGAGCAGTACTTC
TRBJ1-5 | . | 13 | TRBV18 | TRBD1 | CASSPTGVQPQHF | TGTGCCAGCTCACCAACAGGGGTTCAGCCCCAGCATTTT
TRBJ1-2 | . | 11 | TRBV20-1 | TRBD1 | CSVRTGWGYTF | TGCAGTGTCCGGACAGGGTGGGGCTACACCTTC
TRBJ1-3 | . | 12 | TRBV6-1 | . | CTVGGSGNTIYF | TGTACCGTGGGGGGGTCTGGAAACACCATATATTTT
TRBJ2-1 | . | 19 | TRBV11-3 | TRBD2 | CASSLDQGGSGVSYNEQFF | TGTGCCAGCAGCTTAGATCAAGGTGGTAGCGGGGTTTCCTACAATGAGCAGTTCTTC
TRBJ2-3 | . | 13 | TRBV9 | . | CASSTRQTDTQYF | TGTGCCAGCAGCACCAGACAGACAGATACGCAGTATTTT
TRBJ1-1 | . | 11 | TRBV20-1 | . | CSAGARTEAFF | TGCAGTGCTGGAGCGCGGACTGAAGCTTTCTTT
TRBJ1-3 | . | 14 | TRBV6-5 | . | CASSPEYRAVTIYF | TGTGCCAGCAGTCCCGAATACAGGGCCGTAACCATATATTTT
TRBJ2-7 | . | 15 | TRBV19 | TRBD1 | CASSMSGQTTYEQYF | TGTGCCAGTAGTATGTCGGGACAGACCACCTACGAGCAGTACTTC
TRBJ1-6 | . | 14 | TRBV10-1 | TRBD1 | CASSLDRVDSPLHF | TGCGCCAGCAGTTTGGACAGGGTGGACTCACCCCTCCACTTT
TRBJ1-1 | . | 17 | TRBV7-9 | . | CASSRTPIRAQNTEAFF | TGTGCCAGCAGCCGTACCCCTATAAGGGCCCAGAACACTGAAGCTTTCTTT
TRBJ1-2 | . | 15 | TRBV5-6 | TRBD1 | CASSPGDSWFGGYTF | TGTGCCAGCAGCCCCGGGGACAGTTGGTTTGGTGGCTACACCTTC
TRBJ2-3 | . | 13 | TRBV29-1 | TRBD1 | CSVRTGLTDTQYF | TGCAGCGTTAGGACAGGGCTCACAGATACGCAGTATTTT
TRBJ1-2 | . | 16 | TRBV4-1 | . | CASSQTEGWANYGYTF | TGCGCCAGCAGTCAAACGGAGGGATGGGCGAACTATGGCTACACCTTC
TRBJ1-5 | . | 15 | TRBV19 | . | CASSMGSYSNQPQHF | TGTGCCAGTAGTATGGGCAGCTATAGCAATCAGCCCCAGCATTTT
TRBJ1-5 | . | 16 | TRBV13 | . | CASSLGPASVNQPQHF | TGTGCCAGCAGCTTAGGGCCGGCCTCCGTAAATCAGCCCCAGCATTTT
TRBJ1-2 | . | 11 | TRBV9 | . | CASSEVTGYTF | TGTGCCAGCAGCGAAGTAACTGGCTACACCTTC
TRBJ1-6 | once | 14 | TRBV13 | . | CASSSTGYNSPLHF | TGTGCCAGCAGCTCGACAGGTTATAATTCACCCCTCCACTTT
TRBJ1-6 | . | 16 | TRBV4-1 | . | CASSQARAGPRSPLHF | TGCGCCAGCAGCCAGGCGAGGGCAGGCCCGCGATCACCCCTCCACTTT
TRBJ1-5 | . | 15 | TRBV19 | . | CASTPRRESNQPQHF | TGTGCCAGTACCCCGCGGAGGGAAAGCAATCAGCCCCAGCATTTT
TRBJ1-4 | . | 13 | TRBV7-2 | . | CASSPDRNEKLFF | TGTGCCAGCAGCCCCGATCGTAATGAAAAACTGTTTTTT
TRBJ2-5 | . | 13 | TRBV6-5 | TRBD2 | CASRSSGKETQYF | TGTGCCAGCCGCTCTAGCGGTAAAGAGACCCAGTACTTC
TRBJ1-2 | . | 11 | TRBV10-3 | . | CAISESESKSF | TGTGCCATCAGTGAGTCGGAGAGTAAGTCCTTC
TRBJ2-5 | few | 15 | TRBV4-2 | TRBD1 | CASSQGDSRQETQYF | TGTGCCAGCAGCCAAGGGGACAGTCGACAAGAGACCCAGTACTTC
TRBJ2-2 | . | 15 | TRBV6-5 | TRBD2 | CASTLGLASTGELFF | TGTGCCAGCACCCTGGGACTAGCGTCTACCGGGGAGCTGTTTTTT
TRBJ1-1 | medium-sized | 15 | TRBV7-8 | TRBD1 | CASSLGGQGGAEAFF | TGTGCCAGCAGCTTAGGGGGACAGGGAGGCGCTGAAGCTTTCTTT
TRBJ1-2 | . | 15 | TRBV7-8 | . | CASSLYRASNYGYTF | TGTGCCAGCAGCTTATACAGGGCGTCTAACTATGGCTACACCTTC
TRBJ1-5 | . | 14 | TRBV6-5 | . | CASSSLWGGQPQHF | TGTGCCAGCAGTTCGCTGTGGGGAGGTCAGCCCCAGCATTTT
TRBJ1-4 | . | 15 | TRBV15 | TRBD1 | CATSRGDRNNEKLFF | TGTGCCACCAGCAGAGGGGACAGAAATAATGAAAAACTGTTTTTT
TRBJ1-6 | . | 16 | TRBV11-2 | . | CASSFGHRINHSPLHF | TGTGCCAGCAGCTTTGGACACCGAATTAACCATTCACCCCTCCACTTT
TRBJ2-3 | . | 11 | TRBV6-6 | . | CASTNKDTQYF | TGTGCCAGCACTAACAAAGATACGCAGTATTTT
TRBJ2-7 | . | 14 | TRBV11-2 | . | CASSANQYSYEQYF | TGTGCCAGCAGCGCAAATCAGTACTCCTACGAGCAGTACTTC
TRBJ2-3 | . | 16 | TRBV7-2 | TRBD2 | CAPASGSNTRADTQYF | TGTGCGCCGGCTAGCGGCAGCAACACCCGGGCAGATACGCAGTATTTT
TRBJ2-7 | once | 14 | TRBV5-5 | . | CASSRPTGGTEQYF | TGTGCCAGCAGCCGACCCACGGGGGGCACCGAGCAGTACTTC
TRBJ2-3 | few | 18 | TRBV7-2 | TRBD1 | CASSLSPDRVRSTDTQYF | TGTGCCAGCAGCTTATCACCGGACAGGGTGAGGAGCACAGATACGCAGTATTTT
TRBJ2-7 | . | 13 | TRBV6-5 | TRBD2 | CASSKREGYEQYF | TGTGCCAGCAGTAAAAGGGAGGGCTACGAGCAGTACTTC
TRBJ2-5 | . | 13 | TRBV29-1 | TRBD2 | CSASGPTGETQYF | TGCAGCGCTAGCGGCCCTACGGGAGAGACCCAGTACTTC
TRBJ2-1 | once | 12 | TRBV5-1 | . | CASSLEGNEQFF | TGCGCCAGCAGCTTGGAGGGCAATGAGCAGTTCTTC
TRBJ2-7 | few | 11 | TRBV27 | . | CASSFERALYF | TGTGCCAGCAGTTTTGAGCGGGCCTTATACTTC
TRBJ2-7 | . | 13 | TRBV10-2 | . | CASSRRQNYEQYF | TGCGCCAGCAGTAGGAGACAGAACTACGAGCAGTACTTC
TRBJ2-7 | . | 13 | TRBV6-1 | . | CASRQGLRYEQYF | TGTGCCAGCAGACAAGGGTTGAGGTACGAGCAGTACTTC
TRBJ2-5 | few | 15 | TRBV5-1 | TRBD2 | CASSPGLVVQETQYF | TGCGCCAGCAGCCCGGGACTAGTAGTCCAAGAGACCCAGTACTTC
TRBJ2-1 | . | 13 | TRBV5-1 | . | CACGLPSNNEQFF | TGCGCCTGTGGGCTCCCTTCCAACAATGAGCAGTTCTTC
TRBJ1-3 | . | 17 | TRBV18 | . | CASSPRAELNSGNTIYF | TGTGCCAGCTCACCACGGGCAGAGCTTAACTCTGGAAACACCATATATTTT
TRBJ1-2 | . | 14 | TRBV7-9 | . | CASSFTTNNYGYTF | TGTGCCAGCAGCTTTACAACCAATAACTATGGCTACACCTTC